This T cell receptor beta chain was identified during a study of beta chain features in type 1 diabetes. Study as a whole: Cell yields, gender and age were comparable in patients and healthy donors. The study, taken as a whole, reports: In every one of the four CD4+ subsets, TCRB CDR3s were moderately but significantly shorter in Type 1 diabetes patients. The naive, central memory and Treg TCRB repertoires of patients appeared to be more similar to one another than those of healthy donors. Type 1 diabetes patients had VDJ junctions that carried fewer insertions and more deletions.

The CDR3 covers 15 residues. The germline V and J ends were trimmed by 6 bases and 7 bases, with 19 bases remaining between them. Germline assignment: CDR1 MNHEY and CDR2 SVGAGI. The entirety of the isolated RNA underwent reverse transcription, so expressed TCRB transcripts were sequenced. TCRdb's copy holds only in-frame clones and misses some; the assay was immunoSEQ multiplex PCR. The sample has 120,000 to 150,000 clones, 9% to 10% seen once. As to this clone: No antigen is known for it.

The sequenced material came from central memory CD4+ T cells from blood. This clonotype was obtained from a woman between 35 and 50 years old in good health. The V call is TRBV6-5, the J call TRBJ2-1, with D possibly being TRBD2 (6 bases). CDR3 protein: CASSYRGAARNEQFF. The CDR3 DNA reads as TGTGCCAGCAGCTACCGCGGGGCCGCGCGAAATGAGCAGTTCTTC.